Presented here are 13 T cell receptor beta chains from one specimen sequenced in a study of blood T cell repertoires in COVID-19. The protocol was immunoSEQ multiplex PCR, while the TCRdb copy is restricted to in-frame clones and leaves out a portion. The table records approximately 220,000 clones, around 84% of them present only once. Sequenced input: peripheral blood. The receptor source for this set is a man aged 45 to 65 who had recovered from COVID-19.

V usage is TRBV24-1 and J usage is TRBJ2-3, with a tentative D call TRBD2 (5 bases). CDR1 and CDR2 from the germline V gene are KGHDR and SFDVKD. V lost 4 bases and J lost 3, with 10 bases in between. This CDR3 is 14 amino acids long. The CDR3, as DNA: TGTGCCACCAGTGAGCCAGCGGAGACAGATACGCAGTATTTT. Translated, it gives CATSEPAETDTQYF.

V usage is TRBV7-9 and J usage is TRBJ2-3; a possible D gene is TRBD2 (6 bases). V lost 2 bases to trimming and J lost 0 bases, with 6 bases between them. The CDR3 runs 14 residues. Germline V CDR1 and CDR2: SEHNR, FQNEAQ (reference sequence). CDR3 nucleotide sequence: TGTGCCAGCAGCTTAAGCGGGAGCACAGATACGCAGTATTTT. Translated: CASSLSGSTDTQYF.

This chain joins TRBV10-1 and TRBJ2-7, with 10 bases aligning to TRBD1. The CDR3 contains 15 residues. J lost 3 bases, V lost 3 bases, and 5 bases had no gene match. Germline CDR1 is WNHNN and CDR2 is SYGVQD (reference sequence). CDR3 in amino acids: CASSDGTGADYEQYF. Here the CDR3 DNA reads TGCGCCAGCAGTGACGGGACAGGGGCAGACTACGAGCAGTACTTC.

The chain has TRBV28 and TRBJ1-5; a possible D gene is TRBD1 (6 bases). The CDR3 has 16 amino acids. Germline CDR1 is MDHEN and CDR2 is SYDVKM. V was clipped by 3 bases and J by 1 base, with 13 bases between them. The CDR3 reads CASSLGGAGSNQPQHF. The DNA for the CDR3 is TGTGCCAGCAGTTTGGGGGGGGCAGGGAGCAATCAGCCCCAGCATTTT.

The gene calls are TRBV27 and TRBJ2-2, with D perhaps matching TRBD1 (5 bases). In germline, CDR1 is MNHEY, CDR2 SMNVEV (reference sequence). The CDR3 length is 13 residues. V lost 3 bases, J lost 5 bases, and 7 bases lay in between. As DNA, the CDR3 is TGTGCCAGCAGTTTGAAGGGGACCGGGGAGCTGTTTTTT. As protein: CASSLKGTGELFF.

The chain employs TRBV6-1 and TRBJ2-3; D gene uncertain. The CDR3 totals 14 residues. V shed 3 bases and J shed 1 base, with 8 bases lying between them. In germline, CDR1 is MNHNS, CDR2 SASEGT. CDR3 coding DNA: TGTGCCAGCAGTGATAATCTAGGCACAGATACGCAGTATTTT. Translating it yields CASSDNLGTDTQYF.

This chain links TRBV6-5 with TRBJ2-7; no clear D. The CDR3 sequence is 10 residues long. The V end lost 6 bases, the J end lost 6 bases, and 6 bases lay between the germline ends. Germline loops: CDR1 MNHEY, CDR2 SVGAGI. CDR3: CASSSREQYF. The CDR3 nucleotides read TGTGCCAGCAGCTCCCGCGAGCAGTACTTC.

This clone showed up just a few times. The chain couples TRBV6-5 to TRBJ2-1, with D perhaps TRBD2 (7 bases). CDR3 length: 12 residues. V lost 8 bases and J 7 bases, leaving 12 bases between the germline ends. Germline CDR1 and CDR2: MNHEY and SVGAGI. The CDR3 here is CASSRGGNEQFF. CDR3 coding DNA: TGTGCCAGCTCAAGGGGGGGAAATGAGCAGTTCTTC.

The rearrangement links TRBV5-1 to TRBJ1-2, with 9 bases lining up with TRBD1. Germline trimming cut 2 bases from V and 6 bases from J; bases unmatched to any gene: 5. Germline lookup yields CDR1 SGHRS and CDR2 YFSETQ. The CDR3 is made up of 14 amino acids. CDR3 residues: CASSFQQGADGYTF. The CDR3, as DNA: TGCGCCAGCAGCTTCCAACAGGGGGCGGATGGCTACACCTTC.

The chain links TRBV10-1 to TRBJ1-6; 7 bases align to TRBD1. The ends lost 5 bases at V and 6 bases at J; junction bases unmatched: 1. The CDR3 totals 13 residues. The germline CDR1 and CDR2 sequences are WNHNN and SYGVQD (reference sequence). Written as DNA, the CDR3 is TGCGCCAGCAGTCGGGACAGTAATTCACCCCTCCACTTT. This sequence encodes CASSRDSNSPLHF.

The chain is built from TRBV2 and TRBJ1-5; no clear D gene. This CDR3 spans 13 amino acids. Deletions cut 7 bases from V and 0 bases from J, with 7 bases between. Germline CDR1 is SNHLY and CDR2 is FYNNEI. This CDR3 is CASNLNSNQPQHF. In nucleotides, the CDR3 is TGTGCCAGCAATCTAAATAGCAATCAGCCCCAGCATTTT.

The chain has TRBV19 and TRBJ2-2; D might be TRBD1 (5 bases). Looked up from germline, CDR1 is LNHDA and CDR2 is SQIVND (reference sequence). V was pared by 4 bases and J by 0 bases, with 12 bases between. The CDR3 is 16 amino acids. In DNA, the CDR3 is TGTGCCAGTAGTAAAAGGGGCCCTACGAACACCGGGGAGCTGTTTTTT. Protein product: CASSKRGPTNTGELFF.

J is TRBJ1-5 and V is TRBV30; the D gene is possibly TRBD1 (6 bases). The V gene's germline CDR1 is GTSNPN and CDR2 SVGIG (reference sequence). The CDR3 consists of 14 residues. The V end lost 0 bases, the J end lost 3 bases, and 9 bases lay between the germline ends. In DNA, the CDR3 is TGTGCCTGGAGTGTGGGGGCCAACAATCAGCCCCAGCATTTT. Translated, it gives CAWSVGANNQPQHF.